This entry lists 18 T cell receptor beta chains sequenced from one sample in a study of blood T cell repertoires in COVID-19. Clones were read by immunoSEQ multiplex PCR, and TCRdb kept only the in-frame ones, dropping some. The sample has 90,000 to 110,000 clones; about 76% are singletons. The sequencing sample was made of peripheral blood. The receptors come from a woman in her 70s with acute or convalescent COVID-19.

The chain couples TRBV7-9 to TRBJ2-1; TRBD1 aligns across 8 bases. With V trimmed by 6 bases and J by 2 bases, 6 bases remained unmatched. The CDR3 contains 15 residues. Germline CDR1 and CDR2: SEHNR and FQNEAQ (reference sequence). The CDR3: CASSVRQGPYNEQFF. CDR3 sequence (DNA): TGTGCCAGCAGTGTCCGACAGGGGCCCTACAATGAGCAGTTCTTC.

The chain recombines TRBV30 with TRBJ2-2, with TRBD1 matching 10 bases. The trim removed 1 base at V and 6 bases at J, leaving 8 bases unmatched. Germline loops: CDR1 GTSNPN, CDR2 SVGIG (reference sequence). This CDR3 spans 16 amino acids. CDR3: CAWSGGTGAFPGELFF. CDR3 nucleotides: TGTGCCTGGAGTGGAGGGACAGGGGCTTTCCCCGGGGAGCTGTTTTTT.

This sequence joins TRBV24-1 and TRBJ2-3; the D gene is possibly TRBD2 (6 bases). This CDR3 spans 14 amino acids. Germline V lookup: CDR1 KGHDR, CDR2 SFDVKD. V was cut by 3 bases and J by 8 bases, with 14 bases left in between. CDR3 in amino acids: CATSDGRRAGTQYF. CDR3 coding DNA: TGTGCCACCAGTGATGGGCGGAGGGCGGGTACGCAGTATTTT.

This clone occurred a few times. V usage is TRBV9 and J usage is TRBJ1-3; TRBD1 might be the D (6 bases). Looked up from germline, CDR1 is SGDLS and CDR2 is YYNGEE. V gave up 3 bases and J gave up 5 bases, with 12 bases separating them. This CDR3 has 14 amino acids. The DNA for the CDR3 is TGTGCCAGCAGCGCCCAACAGGGACGAAACACCATATATTTT. It encodes CASSAQQGRNTIYF.

V and J are TRBV5-4 and TRBJ2-3; D remains unclear. The germline V gene has CDR1 SGHNT and CDR2 YYREEE (reference sequence). The CDR3 extends over 16 amino acids. Trimming pared 0 bases from V and 3 bases from J, leaving 14 bases between. CDR3 in amino acids: CASSLAAQRGTDTQYF. CDR3 nucleotides: TGTGCCAGCAGCTTGGCGGCACAAAGAGGAACAGATACGCAGTATTTT.

The chain employs TRBV30 and TRBJ2-3; D is undetermined. The CDR3 totals 13 residues. Trimming took 4 bases from V and 2 from J, leaving 10 bases between them. Germline CDR1 reads GTSNPN; CDR2 reads SVGIG (reference sequence). The DNA for the CDR3 is TGTGCCTGGATGGAGCTCTCCACAGATACGCAGTATTTT. This sequence encodes CAWMELSTDTQYF.

This chain joins TRBV27 and TRBJ1-2; TRBD1 matches at 9 bases. The germline gives CDR1 MNHEY, CDR2 SMNVEV (reference sequence). The CDR3 spans 15 residues. With 10 bases clipped from V and 2 bases from J, the junction kept 11 bases outside the gene matches. CDR3 protein: CATKGRGQGNYGYTF. The CDR3 nucleotides are TGTGCCACCAAAGGCCGAGGACAGGGGAACTATGGCTACACCTTC.

The chain links TRBV6-5 to TRBJ2-7; 8 nucleotides match TRBD1. Germline assignment: CDR1 MNHEY and CDR2 SVGAGI. CDR3 length: 15 residues. The ends lost 5 bases at V and 2 bases at J; junction bases unmatched: 8. CDR3 nucleotides: TGTGCCAGCAGTAGTGACAGGGGATATCCCTACGAGCAGTACTTC. This codes for CASSSDRGYPYEQYF.

V gene TRBV11-2 combines with J gene TRBJ1-3, with 10 bases that match TRBD1. This CDR3 is 17 amino acids long. Trimming at V came to 3 bases and at J to 1 base, leaving 6 bases not matched to a gene. The germline V gene has CDR1 SGHAT and CDR2 FQNNGV. CDR3 sequence: CASSFRTGGLSGNTIYF. CDR3 sequence (DNA): TGTGCCAGCAGCTTCCGGACAGGGGGTTTATCTGGAAACACCATATATTTT.

V usage is TRBV5-4 and J usage is TRBJ1-2, with D maybe TRBD1 (5 bases). V lost 3 bases and J lost 4, with 16 bases in between. The CDR3 has 15 amino acids. Germline assignment: CDR1 SGHNT and CDR2 YYREEE (reference sequence). The CDR3 nucleotides read TGTGCCAGCAGCTCAGGAGACAGCGCGGTCTATGGCTACACCTTC. Its translation: CASSSGDSAVYGYTF.

This chain joins TRBV28 and TRBJ1-6, with D possibly matching TRBD1 (6 bases). The germline CDR1 and CDR2 sequences are MDHEN and SYDVKM. The ends were cut back, 6 bases at V and 9 bases at J, with 15 bases in the middle. The CDR3 has 14 residues. This CDR3 is CASRPGAGASPLHF. The DNA of the CDR3 is TGTGCCAGCAGACCAGGGGCCGGGGCTTCACCCCTCCACTTT.

This chain joins TRBV30 and TRBJ2-2; 9 positions match TRBD2. Trimming at V came to 0 bases and at J to 2 bases, leaving 13 bases not matched to a gene. Germline V gene sequence: CDR1 GTSNPN, CDR2 SVGIG (reference sequence). The CDR3 is 19 amino acids. The chain's CDR3 is CAWSVRGLAGYYNTGELFF. As DNA, the CDR3 is TGTGCCTGGAGTGTAAGGGGTCTAGCGGGGTACTATAACACCGGGGAGCTGTTTTTT.

V and J are TRBV12-5 and TRBJ1-5; the match to TRBD1 covers 7 bases. Germline CDR1 reads LGHNT; CDR2 reads FRNRAP. The CDR3 has 15 residues. V was pared by 6 bases and J by 7 bases, with 12 bases of the junction left unmatched. The chain's CDR3 is CASGPDRTVSQPQHF. The CDR3 coding sequence is TGTGCTAGTGGCCCGGACAGGACAGTCAGCCAGCCCCAGCATTTT. Full variable domain (outside the CDR3, taken from reference TRBV12-5 and TRBJ1-5): DARVTQTPRHKVTEMGQEVTMRCQPILGHNTVFWYRQTMMQGLELLAYFRNRAPLDDSGMPKDRFSAEMPDATLATLKIQPSEPRDSAVYFCASGPDRTVSQPQHFGDGTRLSIL.

The CDR3 is CASSLIGDEQYF. In DNA form, the CDR3 reads TGTGCCAGCAGTTTAATCGGAGACGAGCAGTACTTC. The chain carries TRBV27 and TRBJ2-7; the D is unclear. Germline assignment: CDR1 MNHEY and CDR2 SMNVEV (reference sequence). V gave up 2 bases and J gave up 5 bases, with 7 bases separating them. This CDR3 spans 12 amino acids.

The rearrangement uses TRBV6-2 or TRBV6-3 and TRBJ1-3; D unresolved. The ends were cut back, 6 bases at V and 7 bases at J, with 22 bases in the middle. The CDR3 has 16 residues. Germline V gene data show CDR1 as MNHEY and CDR2 as SVGEGT. This CDR3 is CASSSDYSGGRNTIYF. The CDR3 nucleotides are TGTGCCAGCAGCTCCGACTACTCCGGTGGTCGGAACACCATATATTTT.

The chain employs TRBV30 and TRBJ2-2; D ambiguous. V dropped 2 bases and J dropped 1 base, with 5 bases sitting between them. Germline lookup yields CDR1 GTSNPN and CDR2 SVGIG (reference sequence). This CDR3 contains 13 residues. The CDR3 loop reads CAWSTGNTGELFF. The CDR3 DNA reads as TGTGCCTGGAGTACGGGGAACACCGGGGAGCTGTTTTTT.

The chain joins TRBV28 to TRBJ1-5; no clear D gene. Looked up from germline, CDR1 is MDHEN and CDR2 is SYDVKM. The CDR3 has 16 amino acids. V dropped 6 bases and J dropped 5 bases, with 20 bases sitting between them. The CDR3 DNA follows: TGTGCCAGCAGCCCATCCCTCACCGCAACTCATCAGCCCCAGCATTTT. Its protein product is CASSPSLTATHQPQHF.

The V call is TRBV24-1, the J call TRBJ2-7; a possible D gene is TRBD1 (5 bases). The CDR3 covers 15 residues. With 3 bases removed from V and 3 bases from J, the gap between germline ends came to 14 bases. Germline V gives CDR1 KGHDR, CDR2 SFDVKD. In DNA, the CDR3 is TGTGCCACCAGTGATCCAGGGAAGGCGAGCTACGAGCAGTACTTC. Its protein is CATSDPGKASYEQYF.